These 21 T cell receptor beta chains came from one sample sequenced in a study of cytomegalovirus exposure and HLA in healthy donors. Primers: 60 Vbeta forward and 13 Jbeta reverse. Sequencing used immunoSEQ multiplex PCR; TCRdb keeps in-frame clones, though not all of them. The listing contains tens of thousands of clones. The specimen was PBMCs. Receptors originate from a middle-aged man in good health and CMV-seronegative.

The V and J genes are TRBV7-3 and TRBJ2-2, with 9 bases identical to TRBD1. Germline V gives CDR1 SGHTA, CDR2 FQGTGA. The CDR3 extends over 15 amino acids. The V segment lost 3 bases and the J segment 6 bases; nucleotides outside the gene matches: 5. CDR3 sequence reads: CASSLGQGSAGELFF. The DNA for the CDR3 is TGTGCCAGCAGCTTGGGACAGGGAAGTGCCGGGGAGCTGTTTTTT.

The J gene is TRBJ2-5, the V gene TRBV5-1, with 7 bases lining up with TRBD1. CDR1 is SGHRS, CDR2 YFSETQ, per germline. J was trimmed by 4 bases and V by 7 bases; bases with no gene match: 10. CDR3 size: 14 residues. In DNA, the CDR3 is TGCGCCAGCCAACAGGGACAGCCAGGAGAGACCCAGTACTTC. Translating gives CASQQGQPGETQYF.

A note on this clone: The sample contains more than one DNA sequence encoding this CDR3. The gene calls are TRBV7-2 and TRBJ1-4; TRBD1 might be the D (5 bases). Trimming cost V 1 base and J 7 bases, with 13 bases left between them. The CDR3 is 15 residues long. Per the germline V gene, CDR1 is SGHTA and CDR2 is FQGNSA. The CDR3 DNA is TGTGCCAGCAGCTTAGTGGGAGGAGGGACTGAAAAACTGTTTTTT. Residues: CASSLVGGGTEKLFF.

The V call is TRBV11-3, the J call TRBJ2-5; 7 bases match TRBD2. This CDR3 region has 15 residues. Germline V lookup: CDR1 SGHNT, CDR2 YENEEA. Trimming took 1 base from V and 3 from J; bases not matched to a gene: 5. The CDR3 DNA reads as TGTGCCAGCAGCTTAGTCGCGGGGGTCGAAGAGACCCAGTACTTC. It yields the protein CASSLVAGVEETQYF.

The genes are TRBV7-8 and TRBJ2-1, with TRBD2 matching over 12 bases. Germline V gives CDR1 SGHVS, CDR2 FQNEAQ. CDR3 length equals 17 residues. The ends lost 4 bases at V and 7 bases at J; junction bases unmatched: 11. Written as DNA, the CDR3 is TGTGCCAGCAGCTCGCGACTAGCGGGAGTATCACAGAATGAGCAGTTCTTC. Its protein is CASSSRLAGVSQNEQFF. Drawing the rest from reference TRBV7-8 and TRBJ2-1, the complete variable domain is GAGVSQSPRYKVAKRGQDVALRCDPISGHVSLFWYQQALGQGPEFLTYFQNEAQLDKSGLPSDRFFAERPEGSVSTLKIQRTQQEDSAVYLCASSSRLAGVSQNEQFFGPGTRLTVL.

The chain links TRBV19 to TRBJ2-5; 7 bases map to TRBD2. This CDR3 spans 14 amino acids. Trimming cost V 4 bases and J 5 bases; bases outside gene matches: 7. Germline V gene sequence: CDR1 LNHDA, CDR2 SQIVND (reference sequence). CDR3 sequence: CASSREGYGETQYF. CDR3 DNA: TGTGCCAGTAGTAGGGAGGGGTACGGGGAGACCCAGTACTTC.

The V call is TRBV6-6, the J call TRBJ2-1; TRBD2 aligns across 12 bases. Germline values: CDR1 MNHNY, CDR2 SVGAGI (reference sequence). CDR3 length: 16 amino acids. V shed 6 bases and J 6 bases; nucleotides not matched to a gene: 9. For the CDR3, the DNA is TGTGCCAGCAGAACGAGCCGACTAGCGGGAGCCAATGAGCAGTTCTTC. It is translated as CASRTSRLAGANEQFF.

CDR3 sequence reads: CASSSADSGIVEAFF. CDR3 in DNA: TGTGCCAGCAGTTCCGCGGACAGTGGAATAGTTGAAGCTTTCTTT. The chain carries TRBV6-5 and TRBJ1-1, with D tentatively TRBD1 (6 bases). Between the trimmed V and J ends, which lost 4 bases and 7 bases, there was a span of 19 bases. CDR3 size: 15 residues. Germline loops: CDR1 MNHEY, CDR2 SVGAGI.

The chain combines TRBV4-3 with TRBJ1-3; 8 bases line up with TRBD1. The V segment lost 3 bases and the J segment 0 bases; nucleotides outside the gene matches: 7. The CDR3 contains 17 residues. CDR1 LGHNA and CDR2 YSLEER come from the germline V gene. The CDR3 sequence is CASSQAGQASSGNTIYF. In DNA, the CDR3 is TGCGCCAGCAGCCAGGCGGGACAGGCTAGCTCTGGAAACACCATATATTTT.

This chain uses TRBV4-2 with TRBJ2-2, with 14 nucleotides matching TRBD2. The germline CDR1 and CDR2 sequences are LGHNA and YNFKEQ. The V and J ends lost 1 base and 4 bases, in that order; junction bases with no gene match: 5. This CDR3 contains 18 residues. The chain's CDR3 is CASSQAYGLAGGTGELFF. CDR3 bases: TGTGCCAGCAGCCAAGCGTATGGACTAGCGGGAGGCACCGGGGAGCTGTTTTTT.

This rearrangement joins TRBV19 to TRBJ2-3; 9 nucleotides agree with TRBD1. Per the germline V gene, CDR1 is LNHDA and CDR2 is SQIVND (reference sequence). J lost 3 bases, V lost 5 bases, and 6 bases had no gene match. The CDR3 totals 15 residues. The CDR3 protein is CASSLGQGVTDTQYF. For the CDR3, the DNA is TGTGCCAGTAGTTTGGGACAGGGAGTTACAGATACGCAGTATTTT.

The chain couples TRBV5-4 to TRBJ2-7; 7 bases fit TRBD2. J gave up 4 bases and V 10 bases, and 14 bases lay outside the gene matches. The CDR3 is 14 amino acids. CDR1 and CDR2 (germline): SGHNT, YYREEE (reference sequence). CDR3 amino acids: CAGAPGLGSYEQYF. The CDR3 nucleotides are TGTGCCGGAGCCCCCGGACTAGGGTCGTACGAGCAGTACTTC.

The gene calls are TRBV18 and TRBJ2-3; 11 positions agree with TRBD2. J gave up 6 bases and V 1 base, and 12 bases lay outside the gene matches. The germline gives CDR1 KGHSH, CDR2 LQKENI. The CDR3 is 18 residues long. Here the CDR3 reads CASSPRTLAGGIEDTQYF. CDR3 DNA: TGTGCCAGCTCACCACGAACCCTAGCGGGAGGTATTGAGGATACGCAGTATTTT.

The chain employs TRBV2 and TRBJ2-3; possibly TRBD2 for D (6 bases). CDR1 and CDR2 from the germline V gene are SNHLY and FYNNEI. The CDR3 has 15 residues. Trimming cost V 0 bases and J 1 base, with 8 bases left between them. CDR3 coding DNA: TGTGCCAGCAGTGAAGCGACTAGGGGCACAGATACGCAGTATTTT. As protein: CASSEATRGTDTQYF.

The CDR3: CASSSRTTSNYGYTF. The CDR3 nucleotides are TGCGCCAGCAGCTCCCGGACAACCTCTAACTATGGCTACACCTTC. The chain combines TRBV4-1 with TRBJ1-2; weak D call: TRBD1 (5 bases). CDR3 length: 15 residues. V was shortened by 5 bases and J by 0 bases, with 13 bases between the two germline ends. Germline V gene lookup returns CDR1 MGHRA and CDR2 YSYEKL.

V usage is TRBV25-1 and J usage is TRBJ1-4, with TRBD1 matching over 8 bases. V lost 5 bases and J lost 7; bases outside the gene matches: 9. The germline V gene encodes CDR1 MGHDK and CDR2 SYGVNS. The CDR3 runs to 15 residues. CDR3 sequence reads: CASSRDGQGGEKLFF. DNA of the CDR3: TGTGCCAGCAGTCGGGATGGACAGGGAGGTGAAAAACTGTTTTTT.

This chain joins TRBV19 and TRBJ2-3; 7 positions agree with TRBD2. The CDR3 is made up of 15 amino acids. Germline trimming cut 5 bases from V and 3 bases from J; bases unmatched to any gene: 8. Germline CDR1 is LNHDA and CDR2 is SQIVND (reference sequence). CDR3 DNA: TGTGCCAGTAGTCCTCTGGGGGGGAGGACAGATACGCAGTATTTT. This encodes CASSPLGGRTDTQYF.

V gene TRBV28 combines with J gene TRBJ1-2; tentative D call: TRBD1 (6 bases). CDR3 length: 14 residues. V gave up 7 bases and J gave up 8 bases, with 20 bases separating them. Germline CDR1 is MDHEN and CDR2 is SYDVKM. The CDR3 sequence is CASTPPRGAAGYTF. The CDR3 DNA reads TGTGCCAGCACACCCCCCCGGGGGGCGGCGGGCTACACCTTC.

The chain has TRBV28 and TRBJ2-1; 11 bases line up with TRBD1. Germline trimming cut 2 bases from V and 8 bases from J; bases unmatched to any gene: 8. This CDR3 comprises 16 residues. CDR1 MDHEN and CDR2 SYDVKM come from the germline V gene. CDR3 nucleotide sequence: TGTGCCAGCAGTTTAGGCCCCTGGACAGGGGGCCATGAGCAGTTCTTC. This translates into CASSLGPWTGGHEQFF. The variable domain in full, completed from reference TRBV28 and TRBJ2-1, reads DVKVTQSSRYLVKRTGEKVFLECVQDMDHENMFWYRQDPGLGLRLIYFSYDVKMKEKGDIPEGYSVSREKKERFSLILESASTNQTSMYLCASSLGPWTGGHEQFFGPGTRLTVL.

The chain joins TRBV18 to TRBJ2-1; D may be TRBD1 (5 bases). Germline loops: CDR1 KGHSH, CDR2 LQKENI. V was shortened by 4 bases and J by 5 bases, with 12 bases between the two germline ends. The CDR3 runs 14 residues. For the CDR3, the DNA is TGTGCCAGCTCACTCCAGGGCCCCGACAATGAGCAGTTCTTC. Protein sequence: CASSLQGPDNEQFF.

The chain is built from TRBV4-2 and TRBJ2-1; 8 bases fit TRBD2. CDR3 length: 15 amino acids. The V gene end was trimmed by 0 bases and the J gene end by 8 bases; junction bases not matched to a gene: 6. The germline gives CDR1 LGHNA, CDR2 YNFKEQ. CDR3: CASSQDREGRDEQFF. CDR3 DNA sequence: TGTGCCAGCAGCCAAGACCGGGAGGGCCGGGATGAGCAGTTCTTC.